The rows below give T cell receptor beta chains drawn from one sample of a study of Ad26.COV2.S vaccination and SARS-CoV-2 variants. Method: immunoSEQ multiplex PCR; TCRdb's copy keeps in-frame clones and lacks some. The table lists 350,000 to 400,000 clones, approximately 89% of them singletons, with around 1.8% in the top ten. Sequencing was performed on peripheral blood, taken in a trial of Ad26.COV2.S vaccine versus placebo. These receptors were obtained from a person aged 18 to 65 who received the Ad26.COV2.S COVID-19 vaccine or a placebo. Both conserved end residues are part of each CDR3. D genes are given only for firm matches. Some rows have no size entry. The others give once, few or many, or a class for an expanded clone.

cdr3_nt: TGTGCCAGCAGTCTCCCGACAGTGTGGGGTGAAAAACTGTTTTTT
cdr3_aa: CASSLPTVWGEKLFF
clone_size: NA
d_call: NA
v_call: TRBV28
j_call: TRBJ1-4

cdr3_nt: TGTGCCAGCAGTTTCGATAGCAATCAGCCCCAGCATTTT
cdr3_aa: CASSFDSNQPQHF
clone_size: NA
d_call: NA
v_call: TRBV28
j_call: TRBJ1-5

cdr3_nt: TGTGCCAGCAGCGTGAGGCGAAGGACCGGGGAGCTGTTTTTT
cdr3_aa: CASSVRRRTGELFF
clone_size: NA
d_call: NA
v_call: TRBV7-2
j_call: TRBJ2-2

cdr3_nt: TGTGCCAGCACCCCCCGGGGCCGCCGTAATGAGCAGTTCTTC
cdr3_aa: CASTPRGRRNEQFF
clone_size: NA
d_call: NA
v_call: TRBV28
j_call: TRBJ2-1

cdr3_nt: TGTGCCAGTAGTATTGGGGCCAGGGCCTACGAGCAGTACTTC
cdr3_aa: CASSIGARAYEQYF
clone_size: NA
d_call: NA
v_call: TRBV19
j_call: TRBJ2-7

cdr3_nt: TGTGCCAGCATTGAAGGGTTTACAAGAGATACGCAGTATTTT
cdr3_aa: CASIEGFTRDTQYF
clone_size: NA
d_call: NA
v_call: TRBV2
j_call: TRBJ2-3

cdr3_nt: TGTGCCAGCAGCTCCCGGGAGTTGAGGCCCTACGAGCAGTACTTC
cdr3_aa: CASSSRELRPYEQYF
clone_size: NA
d_call: NA
v_call: TRBV11-3
j_call: TRBJ2-7

cdr3_nt: TGCGCCAGCAGCCCGGCAGGGGCCACCGGGGAGCTGTTTTTT
cdr3_aa: CASSPAGATGELFF
clone_size: once
d_call: NA
v_call: TRBV5-1
j_call: TRBJ2-2

cdr3_nt: TGTGCCAGCAGCCCGACGGATATTATGGGGGGTGAGCAGTTCTTC
cdr3_aa: CASSPTDIMGGEQFF
clone_size: NA
d_call: NA
v_call: TRBV9
j_call: TRBJ2-1

cdr3_nt: TGTGCCAGCAGCTTAGGGCTCAATGAGCAGTTCTTC
cdr3_aa: CASSLGLNEQFF
clone_size: NA
d_call: NA
v_call: TRBV7-2
j_call: TRBJ2-1

cdr3_nt: TGTGCTAGCAGCTTAGCGTTTGGACAGGACCTCAATGAGCAGTTCTTC
cdr3_aa: CASSLAFGQDLNEQFF
clone_size: NA
d_call: TRBD1
v_call: TRBV7-7
j_call: TRBJ2-1

cdr3_nt: TGTGCCAGCCAGAGGGCCCGGTACACCGGGGAGCTGTTTTTT
cdr3_aa: CASQRARYTGELFF
clone_size: NA
d_call: NA
v_call: TRBV11-1
j_call: TRBJ2-2

cdr3_nt: TGCGCCAGCAGTGATTCCCTCTCACCCCTCCACTTT
cdr3_aa: CASSDSLSPLHF
clone_size: NA
d_call: NA
v_call: TRBV10-2
j_call: TRBJ1-6

cdr3_nt: TGTGCCAGCAGTTACTTCGGACAGGGGGCGCTGGAGCAGTACTTC
cdr3_aa: CASSYFGQGALEQYF
clone_size: NA
d_call: TRBD1
v_call: TRBV6-5
j_call: TRBJ2-7

cdr3_nt: TGTGCCAGCAGCCCCCTCCTAGGGACTAGCGGAACCTACGAGCAGTACTTC
cdr3_aa: CASSPLLGTSGTYEQYF
clone_size: NA
d_call: TRBD2
v_call: TRBV13
j_call: TRBJ2-7

cdr3_nt: TGTGCCAGCAGTTTAGTAGTGGCCGATACGCAGTATTTT
cdr3_aa: CASSLVVADTQYF
clone_size: NA
d_call: NA
v_call: TRBV28
j_call: TRBJ2-3

cdr3_nt: TGTGCCAGCAGCTCCCCCGGACAGCCCCAGCATTTT
cdr3_aa: CASSSPGQPQHF
clone_size: NA
d_call: NA
v_call: TRBV9
j_call: TRBJ1-5

cdr3_nt: TGTGCCAGCAGCGACCGGGCCCATGGTTACACCGGGGAGCTGTTTTTT
cdr3_aa: CASSDRAHGYTGELFF
clone_size: NA
d_call: NA
v_call: TRBV9
j_call: TRBJ2-2

cdr3_nt: TGTGCCAGCTCACCACCGCCCCAGGGGGATACGCAGTATTTT
cdr3_aa: CASSPPPQGDTQYF
clone_size: NA
d_call: NA
v_call: TRBV18
j_call: TRBJ2-3

cdr3_nt: TGTGCTAGCCGTGCGGCCCGACCCCACGAGCAGTACTTC
cdr3_aa: CASRAARPHEQYF
clone_size: NA
d_call: NA
v_call: TRBV12-5
j_call: TRBJ2-7

cdr3_nt: TGTGCCAGCAGCCAAGGGACTAGCGGGAACAATGAGCAGTTCTTC
cdr3_aa: CASSQGTSGNNEQFF
clone_size: NA
d_call: TRBD2
v_call: TRBV3-1/TRBV3-2
j_call: TRBJ2-1

cdr3_nt: TGTGCCAGTAGTCCGCAGGGGGCGCATGGGGCCAACGTCCTGACTTTC
cdr3_aa: CASSPQGAHGANVLTF
clone_size: NA
d_call: TRBD1
v_call: TRBV19
j_call: TRBJ2-6

cdr3_nt: TGTGCCACCAGTGACCTAGCGGGCGTCTACAATGAGCAGTTCTTC
cdr3_aa: CATSDLAGVYNEQFF
clone_size: once
d_call: TRBD2
v_call: TRBV24-1
j_call: TRBJ2-1

cdr3_nt: TGTGCCAGCAGCGGATACACCGGGGAGCTGTTTTTT
cdr3_aa: CASSGYTGELFF
clone_size: NA
d_call: NA
v_call: TRBV27
j_call: TRBJ2-2